Following are 17 T cell receptor beta chains from one sample sequenced in a study of T cell responses to AZD1222 COVID-19 vaccine. The table came from immunoSEQ multiplex PCR; TCRdb's copy has only in-frame clones and leaves some out. Of about 140,000 clones listed, about 92% are singletons. The material was peripheral blood, obtained on day 0 of MenACWY control vaccination. Receptor source: an adult in good health.

This chain links TRBV28 with TRBJ2-7; the D gene could be TRBD1 or TRBD2 (5 bases each). This CDR3 has 14 amino acids. V gave up 4 bases and J gave up 7 bases, with 17 bases separating them. Germline CDR1 MDHEN, CDR2 SYDVKM. The CDR3, as DNA: TGTGCCAGCAGTTCCGGGACGCCAGATGGGGAGCAGTACTTC. Residues: CASSSGTPDGEQYF.

This chain joins TRBV6-5 and TRBJ2-1, with 7 bases identical to TRBD2. The trim removed 5 bases at V and 4 bases at J, leaving 8 bases unmatched. This CDR3 is built from 15 residues. CDR1 and CDR2 from the germline V gene are MNHEY and SVGAGI. This CDR3 is CASSTLAGPYNEQFF. CDR3 DNA: TGTGCCAGCAGTACCTTAGCGGGCCCGTACAATGAGCAGTTCTTC.

This rearrangement joins TRBV3-1 (or the pseudogene TRBV3-2) to TRBJ1-1, with a weak D call TRBD1 (6 bases). The CDR3 totals 15 residues. The germline V gene has CDR1 LGHDT and CDR2 YNNKEL (reference sequence). Trimming took 3 bases from V and 1 from J, leaving 12 bases between them. The DNA for the CDR3 is TGTGCCAGCAGCCAGGCACCGGGACAGAACACTGAAGCTTTCTTT. It specifies CASSQAPGQNTEAFF.

CDR3 DNA sequence: TGTGCCAGCAGCCAAGGAGCGGCTTACAATGAGCAGTTCTTC. Its translation is CASSQGAAYNEQFF. The rearrangement joins TRBV7-3 to TRBJ2-1; D might be TRBD2 (5 bases). The V and J ends lost 5 bases and 4 bases respectively, with 12 bases between them. Germline assignment: CDR1 SGHTA and CDR2 FQGTGA. This CDR3 is 14 amino acids long.

V usage is TRBV4-1 and J usage is TRBJ1-5, with D possibly matching TRBD1 (6 bases). Germline V CDR1 and CDR2: MGHRA, YSYEKL. V was pared by 4 bases and J by 3 bases, with 13 bases between. The CDR3 sequence is 15 residues long. CDR3 sequence reads: CASSPVDRFNQPQHF. CDR3 nucleotide sequence: TGCGCCAGCAGCCCTGTCGACAGGTTCAATCAGCCCCAGCATTTT.

The chain uses TRBV10-3 and TRBJ2-3; possible D gene TRBD2, 6 bases. The CDR3 loop spans 13 amino acids. V was shortened by 9 bases and J by 0 bases, with 10 bases between the two germline ends. Germline CDR1 reads ENHRY; CDR2 reads SYGVKD. CDR3 sequence (DNA): TGTGCCATAGGGACTTCTAGCACAGATACGCAGTATTTT. Translation gives CAIGTSSTDTQYF.

This sequence joins TRBV4-3 and TRBJ1-2, with 7 bases lining up with TRBD1. This CDR3 spans 16 amino acids. Trimming removed 2 bases from V and 4 bases from J; junction bases left unmatched: 10. Germline CDR1 LGHNA, CDR2 YSLEER. The CDR3, as DNA: TGCGCCAGCAGCCAAAAGGGACAGATAATCACCTATGGCTACACCTTC. This codes for CASSQKGQIITYGYTF.

The chain uses TRBV5-6 and TRBJ1-3; the D gene is possibly TRBD1 (5 bases). This CDR3 is built from 16 residues. Germline V gene data show CDR1 as SGHDT and CDR2 as YYEEEE. V lost 2 bases, J lost 4 bases, and 16 bases lay in between. The CDR3 loop reads CASSFTGRLTGNTIYF. The CDR3 DNA sequence: TGTGCCAGCAGCTTTACAGGACGGCTTACCGGAAACACCATATATTTT.

Worth noting for this clone: Within the sample, other DNA sequences also encode this same CDR3. The rearrangement uses TRBV3-1 (or the pseudogene TRBV3-2) and TRBJ2-7, with D possibly matching TRBD1 (6 bases). The CDR3 totals 13 residues. V gave up 1 base and J gave up 4 bases, with 8 bases separating them. Germline lookup yields CDR1 LGHDT and CDR2 YNNKEL (reference sequence). DNA of the CDR3: TGTGCCAGCAGCCAAGGCCAGGGGTACGAGCAGTACTTC. Translating gives CASSQGQGYEQYF.

This clone has more than one count but fewer than ten. V gene TRBV6-5 combines with J gene TRBJ1-3; D unclear. Trimming left V 5 bases short and J 4 bases short, with 15 bases between. The length of the CDR3 is 15 residues. Germline V lookup: CDR1 MNHEY, CDR2 SVGAGI. CDR3 sequence: CASSPRWKLGNTIYF. The CDR3 bases are TGTGCCAGCAGTCCCCGTTGGAAATTAGGAAACACCATATATTTT.

V and J are TRBV7-7 and TRBJ2-3, with D perhaps matching TRBD1 (5 bases). CDR3 length: 16 residues. Trimming removed 1 base from V and 1 base from J, with 12 bases in between. Germline V gene lookup returns CDR1 SSHAT and CDR2 FNYEAQ (reference sequence). CDR3 amino acids: CASSLGAGLGTDTQYF. For the CDR3, the DNA is TGTGCCAGCAGCTTAGGGGCAGGGTTGGGCACAGATACGCAGTATTTT.

The chain joins TRBV3-1 (or the pseudogene TRBV3-2) to TRBJ1-5; no reliable D call. The CDR3 consists of 14 residues. In germline, CDR1 is LGHDT, CDR2 YNNKEL (reference sequence). The V end lost 1 base, the J end lost 6 bases, and 10 bases lay between the germline ends. DNA for the CDR3: TGTGCCAGCAGCCAAGGTGAGCGAGGTCAGCCCCAGCATTTT. This codes for CASSQGERGQPQHF.

This clone was detected once. The CDR3 loop is CATNLEASGRGSEQFF. CDR3 nucleotides: TGTGCCACGAACCTAGAGGCTAGCGGGAGGGGTAGTGAGCAGTTCTTC. V and J are TRBV2 and TRBJ2-1; 12 bases match TRBD2. This CDR3 has 16 amino acids. The V and J ends lost 10 bases and 9 bases, in that order; junction bases with no gene match: 16. The germline gives CDR1 SNHLY, CDR2 FYNNEI.

The V gene is TRBV27, the J gene TRBJ1-1; TRBD1 might be the D (5 bases). Germline values: CDR1 MNHEY, CDR2 SMNVEV (reference sequence). Deletions cut 0 bases from V and 6 bases from J, with 14 bases between. The CDR3 length is 15 residues. CDR3 DNA sequence: TGTGCCAGCAGTTTATCGTGGGCAGGGTGGGCTGAAGCTTTCTTT. Translating gives CASSLSWAGWAEAFF.

The CDR3, as DNA: TGTGCCAGCAGCTTAGCCCCAGAAGGACAGAGAAATTCACCCCTCCACTTT. Protein: CASSLAPEGQRNSPLHF. The gene calls are TRBV7-6 and TRBJ1-6; tentatively, D is TRBD1 (6 bases). Germline V gene data show CDR1 as SGHVS and CDR2 as FNYEAQ. The CDR3 runs 17 residues. V was cut by 0 bases and J by 7 bases, with 16 bases left in between.

The chain employs TRBV11-1 and TRBJ1-1; D unclear. Trimming removed 0 bases at V and 0 bases at J, with 14 bases between. Germline loops: CDR1 SGHAT, CDR2 FQDESV (reference sequence). There are 17 residues in the CDR3. CDR3 in DNA: TGTGCCAGCAGCTTAGCGTGGGGAGGAAACATGAACACTGAAGCTTTCTTT. It codes for CASSLAWGGNMNTEAFF.

This clone was found once. The rearrangement links TRBV28 to TRBJ1-1, with a weak D call TRBD1 (5 bases). Germline V gene sequence: CDR1 MDHEN, CDR2 SYDVKM. The CDR3 runs to 12 residues. V gave up 5 bases and J gave up 9 bases, with 13 bases separating them. The CDR3 DNA follows: TGTGCCAGCAGTAGAGGAGGGACTAAAGCTTTCTTT. It is translated as CASSRGGTKAFF.